This T cell receptor beta chain was observed in a study of T cells after yellow fever vaccination. Study-wide findings and caveats: After the booster, 96% of CD4 and 88% of CD8 primary-response clones were re-detected.

MiXCR was run by TCRdb on the 5' RACE reads, yielding one entry per CDR3 protein. The table shows about 180,000 distinct CDR3 sequences, with approximately 6.2% occurring only once. In its sample, this clonotype was seen a few times. Its antigen is not identified. With V trimmed by 3 bases and J by 2 bases, 3 bases remained unmatched. Germline V gene lookup returns CDR1 SGHVS and CDR2 FQNEAQ. The length of the CDR3 is 14 residues. The sequencing here drew on CD4+ T cells sorted from PBMCs, taken on the day of the first yellow fever vaccination. The J gene is TRBJ1-2, the V gene TRBV7-8, with 7 nucleotides matching TRBD1. This TCR derives from a man younger than 35 who received the YFV17D yellow fever vaccine. CDR3 nucleotides: TGTGCCAGCAGCTTTACGACAGGGAACTATGGCTACACCTTC. Translated, it gives CASSFTTGNYGYTF.